This TCR beta chain comes out of a study of blood T cell repertoires in COVID-19. Looking at the study overall: The study drew acute and convalescent COVID-19 samples from the United States, Italy and Spain. T cells, B-cell-depleted T cells, or PBMCs provided the cDNA or gDNA that served as material.

Germline V gives CDR1 LGHNA, CDR2 YSLEER. The CDR3 sequence is 15 residues long. Trimming left V 0 bases short and J 3 bases short, with 9 bases between. In the authors' workflow: Estimates of nucleated cell counts were drawn from the amplification of reference gene primers. Assay used: immunoSEQ multiplex PCR; TCRdb lists only in-frame clones, some missing. The V and J calls and clone size come from that table; D and trimming were worked out from the DNA. The repertoire has hundreds of thousands of clones, 70% to 90% of them found once; the top ten carry around 3.3%. The chain has TRBV4-3 and TRBJ1-5; unclear D gene. This sequence originates from a man aged 18 to 29 with active or convalescent COVID-19. Sample: peripheral blood. CDR3 DNA sequence: TGCGCCAGCAGCCAAGAGTGGCGGGTCAATCAGCCCCAGCATTTT. This translates into CASSQEWRVNQPQHF.